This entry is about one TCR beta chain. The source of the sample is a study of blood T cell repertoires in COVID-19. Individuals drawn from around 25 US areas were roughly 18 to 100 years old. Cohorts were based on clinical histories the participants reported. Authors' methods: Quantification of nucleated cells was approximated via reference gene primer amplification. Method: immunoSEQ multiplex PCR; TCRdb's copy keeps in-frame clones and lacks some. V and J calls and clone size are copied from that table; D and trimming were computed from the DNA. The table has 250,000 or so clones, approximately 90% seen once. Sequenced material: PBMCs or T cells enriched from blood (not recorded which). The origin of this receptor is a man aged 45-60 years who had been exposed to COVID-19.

CDR3 in amino acids: CATSPRQPLDTQYF. DNA for the CDR3: TGTGCCACCAGTCCGAGACAGCCCTTAGATACGCAGTATTTT. This chain connects TRBV24-1 to TRBJ2-3; TRBD1 might be the D (5 bases). Germline V gene sequence: CDR1 KGHDR, CDR2 SFDVKD. This CDR3 spans 14 amino acids. V lost 6 bases, J lost 5 bases, and 14 bases lay in between.